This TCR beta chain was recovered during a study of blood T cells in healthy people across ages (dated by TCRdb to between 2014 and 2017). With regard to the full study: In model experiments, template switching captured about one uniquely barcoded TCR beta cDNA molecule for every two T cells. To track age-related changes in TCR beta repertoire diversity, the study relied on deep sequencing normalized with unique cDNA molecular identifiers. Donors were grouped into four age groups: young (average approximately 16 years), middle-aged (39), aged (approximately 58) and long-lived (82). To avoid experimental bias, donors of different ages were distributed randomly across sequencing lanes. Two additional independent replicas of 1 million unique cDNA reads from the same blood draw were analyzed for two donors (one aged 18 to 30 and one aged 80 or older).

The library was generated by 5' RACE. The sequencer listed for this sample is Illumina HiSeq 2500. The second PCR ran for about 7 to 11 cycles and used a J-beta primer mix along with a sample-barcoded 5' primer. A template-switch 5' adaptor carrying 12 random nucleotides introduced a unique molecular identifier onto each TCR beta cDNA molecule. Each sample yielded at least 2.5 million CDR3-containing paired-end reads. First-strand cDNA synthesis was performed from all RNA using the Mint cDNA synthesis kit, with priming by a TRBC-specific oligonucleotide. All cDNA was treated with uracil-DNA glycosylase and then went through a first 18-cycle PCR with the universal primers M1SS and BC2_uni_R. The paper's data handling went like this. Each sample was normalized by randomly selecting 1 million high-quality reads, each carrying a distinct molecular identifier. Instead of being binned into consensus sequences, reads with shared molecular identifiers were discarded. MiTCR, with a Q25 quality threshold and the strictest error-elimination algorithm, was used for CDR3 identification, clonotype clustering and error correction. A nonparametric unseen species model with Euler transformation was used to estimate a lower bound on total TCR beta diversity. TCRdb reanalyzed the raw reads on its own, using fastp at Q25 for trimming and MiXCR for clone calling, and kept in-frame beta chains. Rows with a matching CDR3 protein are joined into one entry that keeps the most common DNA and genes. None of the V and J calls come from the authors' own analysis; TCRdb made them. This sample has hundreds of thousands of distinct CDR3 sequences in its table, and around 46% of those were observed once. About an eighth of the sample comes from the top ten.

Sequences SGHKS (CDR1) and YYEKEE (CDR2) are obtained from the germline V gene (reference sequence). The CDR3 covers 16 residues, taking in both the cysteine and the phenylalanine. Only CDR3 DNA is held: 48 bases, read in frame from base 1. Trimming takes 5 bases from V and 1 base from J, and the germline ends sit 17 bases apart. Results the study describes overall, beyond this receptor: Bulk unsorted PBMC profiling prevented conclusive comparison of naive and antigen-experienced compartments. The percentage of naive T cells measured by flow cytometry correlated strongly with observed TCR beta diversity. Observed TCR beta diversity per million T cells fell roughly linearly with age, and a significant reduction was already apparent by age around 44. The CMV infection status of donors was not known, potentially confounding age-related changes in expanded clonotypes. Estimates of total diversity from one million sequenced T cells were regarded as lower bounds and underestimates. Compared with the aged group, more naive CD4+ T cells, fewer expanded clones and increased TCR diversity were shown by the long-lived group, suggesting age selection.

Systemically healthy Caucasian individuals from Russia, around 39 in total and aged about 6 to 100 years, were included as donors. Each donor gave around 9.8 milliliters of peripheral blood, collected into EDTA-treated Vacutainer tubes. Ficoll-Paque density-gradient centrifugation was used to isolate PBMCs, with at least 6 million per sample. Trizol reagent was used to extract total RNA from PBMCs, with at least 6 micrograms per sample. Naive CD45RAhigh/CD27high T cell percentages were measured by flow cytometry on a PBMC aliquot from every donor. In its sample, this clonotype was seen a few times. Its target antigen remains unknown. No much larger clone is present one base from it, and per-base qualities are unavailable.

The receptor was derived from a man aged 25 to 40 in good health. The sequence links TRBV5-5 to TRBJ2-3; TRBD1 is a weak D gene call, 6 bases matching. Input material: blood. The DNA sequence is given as TGTGCCAGCAGAACAAACAGGGCTGGGGGCACAGATACGCAGTATTTT. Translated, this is CASRTNRAGGTDTQYF.